One and the same sample provided the 6 T cell receptor beta chains below, sequenced in a study of blood T cell repertoires in COVID-19. The assay was immunoSEQ multiplex PCR, and TCRdb's table has in-frame clones only and misses some. The data show 95,000 to 150,000 clones, roughly 85% seen once. Sequencing input: peripheral blood. These receptor sequences come from a middle-aged man with acute or convalescent COVID-19.

This chain joins TRBV5-8 and TRBJ2-3; 10 bases align to TRBD1. Per the germline V gene, CDR1 is SGHTS and CDR2 is YDEGEE. This CDR3 region has 17 residues. Trimming at V came to 4 bases and at J to 0 bases, leaving 8 bases not matched to a gene. The CDR3 region has the DNA TGTGCCAGCAGCCGACGGACAGGGGGTGATAGCACAGATACGCAGTATTTT. Its translation: CASSRRTGGDSTDTQYF.

This clone showed up just a few times. The chain joins TRBV2 to TRBJ2-1; 13 bases fit TRBD2. Trimming at V came to 3 bases and at J to 10 bases, leaving 12 bases not matched to a gene. CDR3 length equals 17 residues. CDR1 and CDR2 (germline): SNHLY, FYNNEI. CDR3 nucleotide sequence: TGTGCCAGCAGTGAGGGGGCGCCGGGACTAGCGGGGTTGGAGCAGTTCTTC. Its translation: CASSEGAPGLAGLEQFF.

The chain carries TRBV20-1 and TRBJ2-2; 8 nucleotides agree with TRBD2. There are 17 residues in the CDR3. Trimming took 3 bases from V and 2 from J; bases not matched to a gene: 11. Germline CDR1 DFQATT, CDR2 SNEGSKA (reference sequence). The CDR3 spells CSASIPGRGANTGELFF. As DNA, the CDR3 is TGCAGTGCTAGTATCCCCGGGCGGGGGGCTAACACCGGGGAGCTGTTTTTT.

This chain uses TRBV19 with TRBJ1-5; the match to TRBD1 covers 8 bases. V was clipped by 3 bases and J by 4 bases; unmatched bases: 11. CDR1 and CDR2 from the germline V gene are LNHDA and SQIVND (reference sequence). The CDR3 totals 17 residues. In DNA form, the CDR3 reads TGTGCCAGTAGTATCACTCGACAGGGGATGGGGAATCAGCCCCAGCATTTT. Residues: CASSITRQGMGNQPQHF.

The chain links TRBV5-1 to TRBJ1-3; 10 bases agree with TRBD1. V lost 3 bases, J lost 4 bases, and 4 bases stayed unmatched. This CDR3 is built from 15 residues. Germline CDR1 SGHRS, CDR2 YFSETQ. CDR3 amino acids: CASSWGQGRGNTIYF. CDR3 in DNA: TGCGCCAGCAGCTGGGGACAGGGGAGAGGAAACACCATATATTTT.

This chain connects TRBV30 to TRBJ1-5, with D possibly TRBD1 on 5 matching bases. The CDR3 consists of 15 residues. V lost 2 bases and J 1 base, leaving 12 bases between the germline ends. Germline CDR1 GTSNPN, CDR2 SVGIG (reference sequence). The CDR3 DNA reads TGTGCCTGGAGTTATTACGGGGGGAGCAATCAGCCCCAGCATTTT. It is translated as CAWSYYGGSNQPQHF.